This TCR beta chain stems from a study of control samples from healthy donors and cancer patients. Libraries were prepared by immunoSEQ multiplex PCR; TCRdb keeps only in-frame clonotypes and omits some of them. This sample has approximately 150,000 clones, with roughly 95% found just once. Germline V lookup: CDR1 SGHTA, CDR2 FQGNSA. The CDR3 is 17 amino acids. The V gene end was trimmed by 0 bases and the J gene end by 0 bases; junction bases not matched to a gene: 4. The gene calls are TRBV7-2 and TRBJ2-4; 8 bases map to TRBD2. The sequence was collected from a woman in her 30s in good health. The sequenced sample was blood. CDR3 protein: CASSLARGEIAKNIQYF. CDR3 sequence (DNA): TGTGCCAGCAGCTTAGCGCGGGGGGAAATAGCCAAAAACATTCAGTACTTC.